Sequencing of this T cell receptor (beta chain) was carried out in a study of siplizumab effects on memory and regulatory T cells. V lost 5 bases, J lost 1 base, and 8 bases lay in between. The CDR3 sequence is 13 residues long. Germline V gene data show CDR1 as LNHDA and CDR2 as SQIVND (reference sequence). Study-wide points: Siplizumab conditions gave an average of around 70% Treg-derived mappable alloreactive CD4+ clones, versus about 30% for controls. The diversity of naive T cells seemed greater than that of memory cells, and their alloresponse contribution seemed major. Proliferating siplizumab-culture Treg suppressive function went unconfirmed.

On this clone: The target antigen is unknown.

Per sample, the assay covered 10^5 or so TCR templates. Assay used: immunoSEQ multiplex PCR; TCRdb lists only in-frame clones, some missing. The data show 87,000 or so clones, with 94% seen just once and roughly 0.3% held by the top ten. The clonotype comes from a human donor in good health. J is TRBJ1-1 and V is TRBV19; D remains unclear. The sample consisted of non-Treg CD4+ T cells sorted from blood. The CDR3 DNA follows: TGTGCCAGTAGTGGTTCAGCGAACACTGAAGCTTTCTTT. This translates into CASSGSANTEAFF.